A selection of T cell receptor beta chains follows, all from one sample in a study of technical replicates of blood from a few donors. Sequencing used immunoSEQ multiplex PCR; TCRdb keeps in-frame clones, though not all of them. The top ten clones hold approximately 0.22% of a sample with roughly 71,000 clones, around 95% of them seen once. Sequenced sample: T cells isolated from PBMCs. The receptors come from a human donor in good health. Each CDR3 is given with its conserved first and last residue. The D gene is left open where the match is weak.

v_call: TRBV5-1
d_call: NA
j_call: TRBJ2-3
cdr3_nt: TGCGCCAGCAGCTTGGGGCTAGCCTCAGATACGCAGTATTTT
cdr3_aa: CASSLGLASDTQYF

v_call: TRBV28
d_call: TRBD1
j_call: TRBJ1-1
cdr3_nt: TGTGCCAGCGACAGGGGACAGGGGTATACTGAAGCTTTCTTT
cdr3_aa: CASDRGQGYTEAFF

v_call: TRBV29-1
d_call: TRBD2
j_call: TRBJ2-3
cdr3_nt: TGCAGCGTTGAATGGGGGGGTACGGGCACAGATACGCAGTATTTT
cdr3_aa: CSVEWGGTGTDTQYF

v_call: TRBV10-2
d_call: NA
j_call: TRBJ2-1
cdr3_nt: TGCGCCAGCAGTTTCCGGGCCAGGGTCCATGAGCAGTTCTTC
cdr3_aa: CASSFRARVHEQFF

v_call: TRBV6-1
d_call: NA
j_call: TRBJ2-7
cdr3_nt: TGTGCCAGCAGTGAGGGAGGGGGAACTTCCTACGAGCAGTACTTC
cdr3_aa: CASSEGGGTSYEQYF

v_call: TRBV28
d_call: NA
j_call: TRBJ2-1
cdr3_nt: TGTGCCAGCAGCCAGGGCACCTCCTACAATGAGCAGTTCTTC
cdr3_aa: CASSQGTSYNEQFF

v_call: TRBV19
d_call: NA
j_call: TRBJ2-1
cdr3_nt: TGTGCCAGTACCCCAGGACTTTCCTTCTACAATGAGCAGTTCTTC
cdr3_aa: CASTPGLSFYNEQFF

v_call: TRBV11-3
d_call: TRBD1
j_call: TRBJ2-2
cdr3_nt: TGTGCCAGCAGCAGAGACGGGACAGGGGGCAGCGGGGAGCTGTTTTTT
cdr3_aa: CASSRDGTGGSGELFF

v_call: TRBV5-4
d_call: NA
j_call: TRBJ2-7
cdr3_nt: TGTGCCAGCGGATCCCTAGTCCCCTACGAGCAGTACTTC
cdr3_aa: CASGSLVPYEQYF

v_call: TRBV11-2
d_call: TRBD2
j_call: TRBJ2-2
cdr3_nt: TGTGCCAGCAGCTTAGCGGGAACTAGCGGGAGAGCGACCGGGGAGCTGTTTTTT
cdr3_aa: CASSLAGTSGRATGELFF

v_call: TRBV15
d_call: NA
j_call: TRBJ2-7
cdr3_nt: TGTGCCACCAGCAGAGATCAGGTTATCTCCCCCTACGAGCAGTACTTC
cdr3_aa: CATSRDQVISPYEQYF

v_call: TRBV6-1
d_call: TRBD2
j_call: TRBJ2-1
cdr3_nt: TGTGCCAGCAGACCGGGACTAGCGGGAGTGTATGAGCAGTTCTTC
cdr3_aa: CASRPGLAGVYEQFF

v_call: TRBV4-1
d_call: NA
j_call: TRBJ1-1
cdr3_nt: TGCGCCAGCAGCCAAGCCCCGGGCGGGGGCTACACTGAAGCTTTCTTT
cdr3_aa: CASSQAPGGGYTEAFF

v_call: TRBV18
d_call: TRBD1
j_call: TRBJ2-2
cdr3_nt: TGTGCCAGCTCACTTTCGGGACAGACCGGGGAGCTGTTTTTT
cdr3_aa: CASSLSGQTGELFF

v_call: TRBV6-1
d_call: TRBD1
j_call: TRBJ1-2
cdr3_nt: TGTGCCAGCAGTGAAAAGGACAGGCGGAGCTCCTATGGCTACACCTTC
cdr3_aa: CASSEKDRRSSYGYTF

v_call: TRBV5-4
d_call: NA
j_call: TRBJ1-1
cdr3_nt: TGTGCCAGCAGCCCTGGGAACTTCGGGGGCACTGAAGCTTTCTTT
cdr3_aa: CASSPGNFGGTEAFF

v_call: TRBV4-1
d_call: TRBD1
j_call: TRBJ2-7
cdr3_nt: TGCGCCAGCAGCCAAGATGTTGGCAGGGGGTCCGAGCAGTACTTC
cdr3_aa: CASSQDVGRGSEQYF

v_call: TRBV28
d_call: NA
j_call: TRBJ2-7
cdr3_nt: TGTGCCAGCAGTTCCCCTCGGTTCGGTACCTACGAGCAGTACTTC
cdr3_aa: CASSSPRFGTYEQYF

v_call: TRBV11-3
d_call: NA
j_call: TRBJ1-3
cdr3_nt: TGTGCCAGCTCGTACTCTGGAAACACCATATATTTT
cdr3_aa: CASSYSGNTIYF

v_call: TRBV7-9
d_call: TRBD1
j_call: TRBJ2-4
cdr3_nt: TGTGCCAGCAGCTCCCTGGGACAGTATAACATTCAGTACTTC
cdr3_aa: CASSSLGQYNIQYF

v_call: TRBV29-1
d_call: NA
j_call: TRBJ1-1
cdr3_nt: TGCAGCGTTGGGGGCGACCAATTCCGGACTGAAGCTTTCTTT
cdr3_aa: CSVGGDQFRTEAFF

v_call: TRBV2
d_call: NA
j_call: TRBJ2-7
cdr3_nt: TGTGCCAGCACCCCGGGTAGCACCTACTCCTACGAGCAGTACTTC
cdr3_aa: CASTPGSTYSYEQYF

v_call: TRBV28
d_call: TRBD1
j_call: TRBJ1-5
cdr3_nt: TGTGCCAGCAGCCGAGGACAGGGTAGATTGCCGCCCCAGCATTTT
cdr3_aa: CASSRGQGRLPPQHF